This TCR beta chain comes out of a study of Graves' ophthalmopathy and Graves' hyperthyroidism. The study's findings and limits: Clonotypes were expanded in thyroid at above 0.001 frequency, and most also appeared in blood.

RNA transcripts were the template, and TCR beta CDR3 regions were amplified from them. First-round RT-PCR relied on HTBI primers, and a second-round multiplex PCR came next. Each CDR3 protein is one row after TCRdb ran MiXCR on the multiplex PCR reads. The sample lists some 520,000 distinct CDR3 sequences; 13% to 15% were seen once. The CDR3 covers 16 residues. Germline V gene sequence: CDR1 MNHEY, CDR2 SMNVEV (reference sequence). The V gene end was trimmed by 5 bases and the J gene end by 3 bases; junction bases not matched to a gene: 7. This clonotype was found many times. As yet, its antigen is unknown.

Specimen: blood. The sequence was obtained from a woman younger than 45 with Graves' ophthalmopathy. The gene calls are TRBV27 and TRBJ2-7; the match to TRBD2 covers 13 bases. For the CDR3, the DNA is TGTGCCAGCAGTCACCCCGGGACTAGCGGGATCTACGAGCAGTACTTC. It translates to CASSHPGTSGIYEQYF.